Sequencing of this TCR beta chain was carried out in a study of cytomegalovirus exposure and HLA in healthy donors. Study results and caveats: A few chains linked to CMV were shown in vitro to be specific for CMV antigens. Reports showed the classifier diagnosing cytomegalovirus status with high specificity and sensitivity.

Produced via immunoSEQ multiplex PCR; TCRdb's table is partial and in-frame only. The top ten clones hold around 5% of a sample with roughly 68,000 clones, over 90% of them seen once. The V and J ends lost 3 bases and 6 bases, in that order; junction bases with no gene match: 7. Germline V lookup: CDR1 KGHSH, CDR2 LQKENI. This CDR3 spans 15 amino acids. Notes on this clone: The antigen remains undetermined.

The specimen was PBMCs. The origin of this receptor is a woman in her late teens or twenties in good health and CMV-seropositive. The chain carries TRBV18 and TRBJ1-5; TRBD1 matches 8 bases. The CDR3: CASSPQGAEGQPQHF. The CDR3 DNA sequence: TGTGCCAGCTCACCTCAGGGGGCGGAGGGTCAGCCCCAGCATTTT.